This entry lists 5 T cell receptor beta chains sequenced from one sample in a study of shared clonotypes between healthy human individuals. Sequencing was performed with immunoSEQ multiplex PCR; in TCRdb, only in-frame clones are kept and a portion is missing. The sample lists roughly 700,000 clones; 74% were seen once. The material sequenced was memory CD4+ T cells sorted from blood. The sample's subset: CD45RA-negative fraction. These receptors originate from a woman in her twenties or thirties in good health.

The V call is TRBV27, the J call TRBJ2-1; 12 positions match TRBD2. With 6 bases clipped from V and 2 bases from J, the junction kept 2 bases outside the gene matches. The CDR3 totals 15 residues. Germline values: CDR1 MNHEY, CDR2 SMNVEV (reference sequence). This chain's CDR3 is CASSRLAGAYNEQFF. The CDR3 DNA sequence: TGTGCCAGCAGCCGACTAGCGGGAGCCTACAATGAGCAGTTCTTC.

The chain couples TRBV27 to TRBJ2-7; D remains ambiguous. The V gene lost 0 bases and the J gene lost 1 base, with 10 bases spanning the gap. There are 15 residues in the CDR3. Germline-derived CDR1 and CDR2 are MNHEY and SMNVEV (reference sequence). The CDR3 loop is CASSLSFVGSYEQYF. In DNA form, the CDR3 reads TGTGCCAGCAGTTTATCGTTTGTCGGTTCCTACGAGCAGTACTTC.

The chain recombines TRBV30 with TRBJ1-3; the D gene is possibly TRBD1 (6 bases). This CDR3 comprises 16 residues. With 5 bases removed from V and 0 bases from J, the gap between germline ends came to 17 bases. Per the germline V gene, CDR1 is GTSNPN and CDR2 is SVGIG (reference sequence). The chain's CDR3 is CAWGTGHPNSGNTIYF. In nucleotides, the CDR3 is TGTGCCTGGGGTACGGGACACCCTAACTCTGGAAACACCATATATTTT.

This sequence joins TRBV11-2 and TRBJ2-7; 7 nucleotides line up with TRBD1. Losses at the gene ends were 5 bases for V and 2 bases for J; bases not matched to a gene: 15. This CDR3 contains 17 residues. The germline CDR1 and CDR2 sequences are SGHAT and FQNNGV. CDR3 loop: CASSPITGQRPPYEQYF. In DNA form, the CDR3 reads TGTGCCAGCAGCCCAATAACGGGACAGAGACCTCCCTACGAGCAGTACTTC.

The chain carries TRBV28 and TRBJ1-2; 7 nucleotides match TRBD1. After removal of 8 bases from V and 0 bases from J, the junction contained 9 bases not matched to a gene. Per the germline V gene, CDR1 is MDHEN and CDR2 is SYDVKM. The CDR3 runs to 15 residues. CDR3 bases: TGTGCCAGCTGCGTGACAGGGTCAGCTAACTATGGCTACACCTTC. Amino acids: CASCVTGSANYGYTF.